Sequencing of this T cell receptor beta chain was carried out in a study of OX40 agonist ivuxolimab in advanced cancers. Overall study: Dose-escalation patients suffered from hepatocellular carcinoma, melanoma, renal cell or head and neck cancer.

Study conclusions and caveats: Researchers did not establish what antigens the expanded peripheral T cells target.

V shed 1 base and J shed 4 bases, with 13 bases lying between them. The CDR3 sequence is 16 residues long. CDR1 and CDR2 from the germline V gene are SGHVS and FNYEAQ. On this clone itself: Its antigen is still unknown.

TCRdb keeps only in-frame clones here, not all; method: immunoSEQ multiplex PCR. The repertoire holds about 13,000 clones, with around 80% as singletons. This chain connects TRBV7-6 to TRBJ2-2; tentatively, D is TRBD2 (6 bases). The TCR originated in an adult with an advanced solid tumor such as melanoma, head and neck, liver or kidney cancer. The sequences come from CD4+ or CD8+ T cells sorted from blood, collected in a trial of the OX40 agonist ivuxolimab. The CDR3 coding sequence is TGTGCCAGCAGCTTAGGGGTGGGAGGACCCACCGGGGAGCTGTTTTTT. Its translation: CASSLGVGGPTGELFF.